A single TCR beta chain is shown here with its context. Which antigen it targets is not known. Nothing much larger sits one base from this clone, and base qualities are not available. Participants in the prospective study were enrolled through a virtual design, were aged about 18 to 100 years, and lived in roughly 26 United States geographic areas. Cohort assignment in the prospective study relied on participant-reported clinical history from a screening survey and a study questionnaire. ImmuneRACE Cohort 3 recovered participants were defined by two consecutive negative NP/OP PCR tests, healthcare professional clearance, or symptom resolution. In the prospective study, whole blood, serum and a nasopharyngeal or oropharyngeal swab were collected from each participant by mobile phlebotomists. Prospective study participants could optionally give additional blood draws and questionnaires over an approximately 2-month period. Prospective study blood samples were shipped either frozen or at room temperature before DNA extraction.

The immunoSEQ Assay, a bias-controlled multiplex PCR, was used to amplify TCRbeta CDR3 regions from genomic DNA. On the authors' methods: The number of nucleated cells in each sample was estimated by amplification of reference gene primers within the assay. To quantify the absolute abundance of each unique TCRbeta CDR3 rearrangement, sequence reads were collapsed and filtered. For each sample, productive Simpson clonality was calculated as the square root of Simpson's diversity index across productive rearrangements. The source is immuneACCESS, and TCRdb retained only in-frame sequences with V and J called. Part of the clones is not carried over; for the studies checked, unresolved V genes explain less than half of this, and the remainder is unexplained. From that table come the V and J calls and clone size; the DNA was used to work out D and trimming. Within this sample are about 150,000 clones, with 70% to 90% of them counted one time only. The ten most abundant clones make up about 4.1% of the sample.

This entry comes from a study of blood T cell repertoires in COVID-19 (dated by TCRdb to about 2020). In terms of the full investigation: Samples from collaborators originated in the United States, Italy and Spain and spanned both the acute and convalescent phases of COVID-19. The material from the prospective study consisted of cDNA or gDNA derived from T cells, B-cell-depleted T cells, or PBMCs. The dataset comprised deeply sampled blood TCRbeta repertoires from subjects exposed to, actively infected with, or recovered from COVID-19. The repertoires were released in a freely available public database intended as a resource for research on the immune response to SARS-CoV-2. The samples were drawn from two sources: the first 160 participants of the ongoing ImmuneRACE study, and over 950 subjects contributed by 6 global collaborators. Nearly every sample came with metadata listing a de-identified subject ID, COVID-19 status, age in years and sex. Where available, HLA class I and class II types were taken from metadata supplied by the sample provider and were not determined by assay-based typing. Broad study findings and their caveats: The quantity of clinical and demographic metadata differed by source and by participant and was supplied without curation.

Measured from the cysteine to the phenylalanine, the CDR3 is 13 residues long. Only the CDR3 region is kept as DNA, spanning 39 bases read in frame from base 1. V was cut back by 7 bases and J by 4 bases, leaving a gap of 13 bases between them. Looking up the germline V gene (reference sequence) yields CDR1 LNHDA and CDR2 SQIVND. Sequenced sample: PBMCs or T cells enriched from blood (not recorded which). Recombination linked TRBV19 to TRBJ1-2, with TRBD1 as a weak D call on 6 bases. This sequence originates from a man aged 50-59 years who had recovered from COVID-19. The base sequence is TGTGCCAGTATCGGGGACACAAGCTATGGCTACACCTTC. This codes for CASIGDTSYGYTF.